The 32 T cell receptor beta chains given below trace back to one sample, sequenced in a study of OX40 agonist ivuxolimab in advanced cancers. TCRdb's table, derived via immunoSEQ multiplex PCR, lists solely in-frame clones and lacks some. The data hold some 25,000 clones, with over 60% observed a single time. The sequencing used CD4+ or CD8+ T cells sorted from blood, collected in a trial of the OX40 agonist ivuxolimab. The receptors originated from an adult with an advanced solid tumor such as melanoma, head and neck, liver or kidney cancer.

Only a few counts were recorded for this clone. The DNA of the CDR3 is TGTGCCAGCAGTTTGGGACTGGGAGACTATGGCTACACCTTC. This sequence encodes CASSLGLGDYGYTF. The rearrangement joins TRBV7-9 to TRBJ1-2; TRBD1 might be the D (5 bases). Between the trimmed V and J ends, which lost 6 bases and 3 bases, there was a span of 14 bases. Germline lookup yields CDR1 SEHNR and CDR2 FQNEAQ (reference sequence). This CDR3 region has 14 residues. The full variable domain, with the rest looked up from reference TRBV7-9 and TRBJ1-2, is DTGVSQNPRHKITKRGQNVTFRCDPISEHNRLYWYRQTLGQGPEFLTYFQNEAQLEKSRLLSDRFSAERPKGSFSTLEIQRTEQGDSAMYLCASSLGLGDYGYTFGSGTRLTVV.

This clone is judged medium-sized. The chain joins TRBV30 to TRBJ2-2, with D possibly TRBD1 on 6 matching bases. The CDR3 has 13 residues. V was trimmed by 0 bases and J by 6 bases, leaving 8 bases between them. CDR1 GTSNPN and CDR2 SVGIG come from the germline V gene (reference sequence). The CDR3 DNA reads TGTGCCTGGAGTGTAAGACAGGCCGGGGAGCTGTTTTTT. This translates into CAWSVRQAGELFF.

This clone has only a few counts. The chain couples TRBV4-2 to TRBJ2-5, with 11 positions matching TRBD2. The CDR3 is 16 residues long. In germline, CDR1 is LGHNA, CDR2 YNFKEQ. After removal of 0 bases from V and 4 bases from J, the junction contained 4 bases not matched to a gene. The CDR3 DNA sequence: TGTGCCAGCAGCCAAGAGGGTAGCGGGGGGGTAGAGACCCAGTACTTC. Amino acid sequence: CASSQEGSGGVETQYF.

This chain uses TRBV9 with TRBJ2-6, with unresolved D. This CDR3 has 15 residues. V was trimmed by 1 base and J by 2 bases, leaving 7 bases between them. Germline lookup yields CDR1 SGDLS and CDR2 YYNGEE. CDR3 bases: TGTGCCAGCAGCGTAAGTGGAACTGGGGCCAACGTCCTGACTTTC. The encoded protein is CASSVSGTGANVLTF.

The chain joins TRBV7-9 to TRBJ2-5; TRBD1 matches 7 bases. CDR1 is SEHNR, CDR2 FQNEAQ, per germline (reference sequence). The V and J ends lost 1 base and 2 bases, in that order; junction bases with no gene match: 4. The CDR3 is 15 residues long. The CDR3, as DNA: TGTGCCAGCAGCTTAGAACAGGGGATACAAGAGACCCAGTACTTC. Protein: CASSLEQGIQETQYF.

This chain uses TRBV6-6 with TRBJ1-4; the match to TRBD1 covers 8 bases. Looked up from germline, CDR1 is MNHNY and CDR2 is SVGAGI (reference sequence). The CDR3 sequence is 15 residues long. The junction had 12 bases not matched to a gene; V was cut back by 7 bases and J by 8 bases. The CDR3 loop reads CASTMTGAWGEKLFF. CDR3 bases: TGTGCCAGCACCATGACAGGGGCCTGGGGCGAAAAACTGTTTTTT.

The gene calls are TRBV6-1 and TRBJ1-4; perhaps TRBD1 as D (5 bases). V dropped 5 bases and J dropped 11 bases, with 9 bases sitting between them. The CDR3 consists of 11 residues. CDR1 and CDR2 (germline): MNHNS, SASEGT. The CDR3 region is CASSWEGKLFF. CDR3 coding DNA: TGTGCCAGCAGTTGGGAGGGGAAACTGTTTTTT.

The rearrangement joins TRBV6-5 to TRBJ2-7; no clear D gene. Trimming shortened V by 5 bases and J by 5 bases, and 7 bases separated the two germline ends. Germline lookup yields CDR1 MNHEY and CDR2 SVGAGI. The length of the CDR3 is 11 residues. This chain's CDR3 is CASSEANEQYF. The CDR3 DNA reads as TGTGCCAGCAGTGAAGCGAACGAGCAGTACTTC.

This chain connects TRBV27 to TRBJ1-2; D not resolved. Trimming took off 0 bases at V and 1 base at J, with 12 bases between the two ends. Germline-derived CDR1 and CDR2 are MNHEY and SMNVEV (reference sequence). The CDR3 runs 16 residues. The DNA for the CDR3 is TGTGCCAGCAGTTTATCAGCCGGGGATTATAACTATGGCTACACCTTC. Translation: CASSLSAGDYNYGYTF.

The rearrangement uses TRBV4-1 and TRBJ2-3, with D possibly TRBD2 on 6 matching bases. CDR3 length: 18 residues. CDR1 and CDR2 (germline): MGHRA, YSYEKL. Trimming took 0 bases from V and 2 from J, leaving 18 bases between them. CDR3 protein: CASSQDTVRDSNTDTQYF. The CDR3, as DNA: TGCGCCAGCAGCCAAGATACAGTCCGGGACTCGAACACAGATACGCAGTATTTT.

The chain links TRBV7-2 to TRBJ1-5; D unclear. The V and J ends lost 4 bases and 6 bases respectively, with 13 bases between them. The CDR3 loop spans 14 amino acids. Germline values: CDR1 SGHTA, CDR2 FQGNSA. The CDR3 here is CASSSYGDSQPQHF. In DNA form, the CDR3 reads TGTGCCAGCAGCTCCTATGGGGATTCTCAGCCCCAGCATTTT.

This sequence joins TRBV5-6 and TRBJ1-4, with D perhaps matching TRBD1 (5 bases). The germline V gene encodes CDR1 SGHDT and CDR2 YYEEEE. The CDR3 is 16 residues long. Trimming stripped 4 bases from V and 8 bases from J, with 21 bases between. In DNA, the CDR3 is TGTGCCAGCAGCCATGGGGACGGGGGTTACCCGGAAAAACTGTTTTTT. Its protein product is CASSHGDGGYPEKLFF.

V gene TRBV5-6 combines with J gene TRBJ1-2; TRBD1 matches 10 bases. CDR1 is SGHDT and CDR2 is YYEEEE in the germline V gene. CDR3 length: 16 amino acids. V shed 0 bases, J shed 7 bases, and the junction held 9 bases outside the gene matches. CDR3 sequence reads: CASSLEAGTGDPGYTF. The CDR3 DNA reads TGTGCCAGCAGCTTGGAGGCAGGGACAGGGGATCCTGGCTACACCTTC.

The genes are TRBV5-6 and TRBJ1-1; possibly TRBD1 for D (5 bases). The germline CDR1 and CDR2 sequences are SGHDT and YYEEEE. With 2 bases removed from V and 3 bases from J, the gap between germline ends came to 8 bases. This CDR3 contains 13 residues. CDR3: CASSFGADTEAFF. In nucleotides, the CDR3 is TGTGCCAGCAGCTTCGGGGCGGACACTGAAGCTTTCTTT. The whole variable domain, remainder taken from reference TRBV5-6 and TRBJ1-1, is DAGVTQSPTHLIKTRGQQVTLRCSPKSGHDTVSWYQQALGQGPQFIFQYYEEEERQRGNFPDRFSGHQFPNYSSELNVNALLLGDSALYLCASSFGADTEAFFGQGTRLTVV.

J is TRBJ2-1 and V is TRBV4-3; 11 bases are a match to TRBD1. Trimming removed 1 base from V and 8 bases from J; junction bases left unmatched: 7. The CDR3 consists of 16 residues. Germline V gives CDR1 LGHNA, CDR2 YSLEER. CDR3 residues: CASSQGWDRGSYEQFF. The DNA of the CDR3 is TGCGCCAGCAGCCAAGGCTGGGACAGGGGGAGCTATGAGCAGTTCTTC.

The genes are TRBV6-1 and TRBJ2-7; the match to TRBD1 covers 9 bases. V shed 6 bases, J shed 3 bases, and the junction held 6 bases outside the gene matches. CDR3 length: 14 residues. Per germline, CDR1 MNHNS and CDR2 SASEGT. The CDR3 DNA follows: TGTGCCAGCAGCGCCGGGACAGGGCGCTACGAGCAGTACTTC. This translates into CASSAGTGRYEQYF.

The V gene is TRBV27, the J gene TRBJ1-5, with no clear D. Germline values: CDR1 MNHEY, CDR2 SMNVEV (reference sequence). Trimming cost V 4 bases and J 5 bases, with 9 bases left between them. CDR3 length: 13 amino acids. The CDR3 nucleotides are TGTGCCAGCAGTTCGACCGGGTATCAGCCCCAGCATTTT. Protein sequence: CASSSTGYQPQHF.

In this sample, this clone turned up a few times. The CDR3 here is CASSTSGTEAFF. In DNA form, the CDR3 reads TGTGCCAGCAGTACATCCGGGACAGAAGCTTTCTTT. This chain uses TRBV6-5 with TRBJ1-1; weak D call: TRBD1 (6 bases). This CDR3 contains 12 residues. CDR1 and CDR2 (germline): MNHEY, SVGAGI. Trimming stripped 5 bases from V and 8 bases from J, with 12 bases between.

CDR3: CASSQDPVIYEQFF. CDR3 nucleotide sequence: TGTGCCAGCAGCCAAGATCCGGTTATCTATGAGCAGTTCTTC. This sequence joins TRBV14 and TRBJ2-1; no firm D call. There are 14 residues in the CDR3. V dropped 0 bases and J dropped 8 bases, with 11 bases sitting between them. The V gene's germline CDR1 is SGHDN and CDR2 FVKESK. Looking up the rest from reference TRBV14 and TRBJ2-1 gives the full variable domain: EAGVTQFPSHSVIEKGQTVTLRCDPISGHDNLYWYRRVMGKEIKFLLHFVKESKQDESGMPNNRFLAERTGGTYSTLKVQPAELEDSGVYFCASSQDPVIYEQFFGPGTRLTVL.

The rearrangement uses TRBV28 and TRBJ2-3; 10 bases fit TRBD1. V shed 1 base, J shed 0 bases, and the junction held 1 base outside the gene matches. The V gene's germline CDR1 is MDHEN and CDR2 SYDVKM. This CDR3 has 16 residues. The DNA of the CDR3 is TGTGCCAGCAGTTTATCGACAGGGGGCAGCACAGATACGCAGTATTTT. Residues: CASSLSTGGSTDTQYF.

The chain links TRBV5-4 to TRBJ1-2; D is possibly TRBD1 (5 bases). This CDR3 is built from 15 residues. The ends were cut back, 4 bases at V and 0 bases at J, with 13 bases in the middle. Germline CDR1 and CDR2: SGHNT and YYREEE (reference sequence). CDR3 amino acids: CASSRGLGANYGYTF. CDR3 bases: TGTGCCAGCAGCCGGGGGTTAGGAGCTAACTATGGCTACACCTTC. Complete variable domain (other parts from reference TRBV5-4 and TRBJ1-2): ETGVTQSPTHLIKTRGQQVTLRCSSQSGHNTVSWYQQALGQGPQFIFQYYREEENGRGNFPPRFSGLQFPNYSSELNVNALELDDSALYLCASSRGLGANYGYTFGSGTRLTVV.

The J gene is TRBJ1-4, the V gene TRBV6-6; no firm D call. V lost 2 bases to trimming and J lost 2 bases, with 6 bases between them. From germline, CDR1 is MNHNY and CDR2 SVGAGI (reference sequence). The CDR3 extends over 14 amino acids. CDR3 sequence (DNA): TGTGCCAGCAGTTACCGAGGGACTAATGAAAAACTGTTTTTT. It is translated as CASSYRGTNEKLFF.

This sequence joins TRBV11-3 and TRBJ2-3, with unresolved D. Germline V lookup: CDR1 SGHNT, CDR2 YENEEA. The CDR3 length is 13 residues. V dropped 5 bases and J dropped 1 base, with 7 bases sitting between them. The CDR3 is CASSDVGTDTQYF. The CDR3 nucleotides read TGTGCCAGCAGCGACGTTGGCACAGATACGCAGTATTTT.

J is TRBJ2-5 and V is TRBV4-1, with D possibly TRBD2 on 5 matching bases. Germline loops: CDR1 MGHRA, CDR2 YSYEKL. The CDR3 is 14 residues long. Trimming left V 1 base short and J 4 bases short, with 10 bases between. CDR3 protein: CASSQVGAGETQYF. In nucleotides, the CDR3 is TGCGCCAGCAGCCAAGTGGGTGCGGGAGAGACCCAGTACTTC.

The J gene is TRBJ2-5, the V gene TRBV5-8, with 8 nucleotides matching TRBD2. CDR1 is SGHTS and CDR2 is YDEGEE in the germline V gene. Losses at the gene ends were 3 bases for V and 5 bases for J; bases not matched to a gene: 12. The CDR3 is made up of 16 amino acids. The CDR3 sequence is CASSSGGLAGIETQYF. CDR3 DNA sequence: TGTGCCAGCAGCTCGGGGGGCCTAGCGGGTATCGAGACCCAGTACTTC.

This clone was counted between two and nine times. The V gene is TRBV19, the J gene TRBJ2-1, with 10 positions matching TRBD2. The CDR3 consists of 15 residues. Trimming at V came to 3 bases and at J to 7 bases, leaving 6 bases not matched to a gene. Germline assignment: CDR1 LNHDA and CDR2 SQIVND (reference sequence). The CDR3 sequence is CASSMGASGGNEQFF. CDR3 nucleotide sequence: TGTGCCAGTAGTATGGGGGCTAGCGGGGGTAATGAGCAGTTCTTC.

The V and J genes are TRBV7-8 and TRBJ1-2; TRBD1 matches at 11 bases. The germline V gene has CDR1 SGHVS and CDR2 FQNEAQ. V was pared by 5 bases and J by 7 bases, with 6 bases of the junction left unmatched. CDR3 length: 14 residues. The CDR3 DNA sequence: TGTGCCAGCAGCGCAGGACAGGGGGCTCGTGGCTACACCTTC. Its protein product is CASSAGQGARGYTF.

This clone appeared a single time. The chain carries TRBV15 and TRBJ2-1; TRBD2 matches at 8 bases. Per germline, CDR1 LNHNV and CDR2 YYDKDF (reference sequence). This CDR3 has 16 residues. With 4 bases clipped from V and 2 bases from J, the junction kept 7 bases outside the gene matches. This CDR3 is CATSTQSGGAYNEQFF. CDR3 nucleotides: TGTGCCACCAGCACCCAATCGGGGGGGGCCTACAATGAGCAGTTCTTC.

The chain combines TRBV9 with TRBJ2-1; weak D call: TRBD1 (5 bases). The length of the CDR3 is 15 residues. V dropped 0 bases and J dropped 1 base, with 8 bases sitting between them. Germline values: CDR1 SGDLS, CDR2 YYNGEE. CDR3 amino acids: CASSVVGRSYNEQFF. In DNA, the CDR3 is TGTGCCAGCAGCGTAGTGGGGCGATCCTACAATGAGCAGTTCTTC.

The rearrangement uses TRBV5-6 and TRBJ2-3; 8 positions agree with TRBD1. The CDR3 spans 15 residues. Germline CDR1 is SGHDT and CDR2 is YYEEEE. Trimming cost V 2 bases and J 3 bases; bases outside gene matches: 5. In DNA, the CDR3 is TGTGCCAGCAGCTTCCAGGGGGCATTGACAGATACGCAGTATTTT. Protein sequence: CASSFQGALTDTQYF.

This clone was counted only a few times. The rearrangement joins TRBV27 to TRBJ2-1, with TRBD1 identical over 7 bases. V dropped 5 bases and J dropped 6; count of bases not matched to a gene: 16. This CDR3 contains 17 residues. CDR1 is MNHEY, CDR2 SMNVEV, per germline (reference sequence). CDR3 residues: CASSQPPWQGVRNEQFF. Here the CDR3 DNA reads TGTGCCAGCAGTCAACCCCCGTGGCAGGGGGTCCGCAATGAGCAGTTCTTC.

The V and J genes are TRBV6-5 and TRBJ1-2; D is unresolved. CDR3 length equals 15 residues. From germline, CDR1 is MNHEY and CDR2 SVGAGI. V lost 0 bases and J 1 base, leaving 9 bases between the germline ends. CDR3 sequence reads: CASSYSSDGNYGYTF. In DNA form, the CDR3 reads TGTGCCAGCAGTTACTCGTCGGACGGTAACTATGGCTACACCTTC.